This T cell receptor beta chain was recorded in a study of technical replicates of blood from a handful of donors. This CDR3 contains 13 residues. Germline CDR1 MNHNY, CDR2 SVGAGI (reference sequence). V lost 6 bases, J lost 8 bases, and 5 bases stayed unmatched. TCRdb's table, derived via immunoSEQ multiplex PCR, lists solely in-frame clones and lacks some. Found here are 80,000 to 90,000 clones, around 94% of them singletons; the top ten hold 0.25% to 0.3%. Sequencing was performed on T cells isolated from PBMCs. V and J are TRBV6-6 and TRBJ2-1; 9 nucleotides agree with TRBD1. This sequence was found in a human donor in good health. CDR3 sequence reads: CASSGTGRDEQFF. The CDR3 DNA reads TGTGCCAGCAGCGGGACAGGGAGGGATGAGCAGTTCTTC.